This TCR beta chain derives from a study of blood T cells in healthy people across ages. Sample-barcoded 5' priming and a J-beta primer mix drove a second PCR of roughly 6 to 12 cycles. With 12 random nucleotides, a template-switch adaptor tagged each individual cDNA molecule. TCRdb used MiXCR to reprocess the 5' RACE reads, holding one entry per CDR3 protein. The sample includes about 1,400,000 distinct CDR3 sequences, 59% of them seen just once. The CDR3 consists of 21 residues. V trimming: 0 bases; J trimming: 0 bases; junction bases outside the gene matches: 8. CDR1 and CDR2 (germline): SGDLS, YYNGEE.

Sequencing was performed on blood. This receptor was taken from a man younger than 35 in good health. The chain recombines TRBV9 with TRBJ2-2; 16 bases line up with TRBD2. Here the CDR3 DNA reads TGTGCCAGCAGCGTAGACTTGCCGGGACTAGCGGGGGGGACGAACACCGGGGAGCTGTTTTTT. This sequence encodes CASSVDLPGLAGGTNTGELFF.